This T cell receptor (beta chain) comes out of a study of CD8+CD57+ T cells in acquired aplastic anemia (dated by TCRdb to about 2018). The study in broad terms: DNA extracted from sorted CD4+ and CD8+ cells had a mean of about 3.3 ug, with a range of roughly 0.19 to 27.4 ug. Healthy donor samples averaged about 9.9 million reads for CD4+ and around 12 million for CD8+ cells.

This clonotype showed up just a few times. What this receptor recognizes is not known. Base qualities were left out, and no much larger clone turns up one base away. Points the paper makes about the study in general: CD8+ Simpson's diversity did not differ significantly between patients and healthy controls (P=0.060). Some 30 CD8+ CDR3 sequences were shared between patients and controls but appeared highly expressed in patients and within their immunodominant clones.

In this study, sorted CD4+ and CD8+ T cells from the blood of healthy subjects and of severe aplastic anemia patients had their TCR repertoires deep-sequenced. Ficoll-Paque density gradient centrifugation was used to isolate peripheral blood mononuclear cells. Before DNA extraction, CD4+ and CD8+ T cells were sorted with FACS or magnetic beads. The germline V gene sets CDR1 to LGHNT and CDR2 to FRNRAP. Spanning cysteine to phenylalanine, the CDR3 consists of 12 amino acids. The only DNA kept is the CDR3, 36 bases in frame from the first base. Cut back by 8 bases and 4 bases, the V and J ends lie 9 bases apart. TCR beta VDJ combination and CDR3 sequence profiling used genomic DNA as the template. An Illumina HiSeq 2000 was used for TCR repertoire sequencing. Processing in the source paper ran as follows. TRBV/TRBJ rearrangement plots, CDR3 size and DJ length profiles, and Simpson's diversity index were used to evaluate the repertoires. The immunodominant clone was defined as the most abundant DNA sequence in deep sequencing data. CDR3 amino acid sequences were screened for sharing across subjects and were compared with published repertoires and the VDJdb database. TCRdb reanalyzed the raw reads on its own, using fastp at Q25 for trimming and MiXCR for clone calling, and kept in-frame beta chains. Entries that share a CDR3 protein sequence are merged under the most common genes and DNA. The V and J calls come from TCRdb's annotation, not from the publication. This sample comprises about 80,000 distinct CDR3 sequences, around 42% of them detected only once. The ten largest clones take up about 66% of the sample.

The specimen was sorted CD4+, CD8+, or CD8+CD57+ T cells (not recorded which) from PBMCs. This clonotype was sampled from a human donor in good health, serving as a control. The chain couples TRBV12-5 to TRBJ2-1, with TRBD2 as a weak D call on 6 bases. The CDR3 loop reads CASLGLYNEQFF. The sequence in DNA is TGTGCTAGTCTAGGACTATACAATGAGCAGTTCTTC.